These T cell receptor beta chains were read from a single sample in a study of blood T cell repertoires in COVID-19. Profiled with immunoSEQ multiplex PCR; TCRdb holds only in-frame clones, not every one. This sample has about 500,000 clones; about nine tenths occur once, and the top ten carry 0.7%. The specimen was PBMCs or T cells enriched from blood (not recorded which). The source of these receptors is a woman younger than 30 who had recovered from COVID-19. Both conserved end residues are part of each CDR3. D genes are given only for firm matches. The size of a clone is reported for some rows only, either as once, few or many, or as a class for expanded clones.

V gene: TRBV5-1
J gene: TRBJ2-3
clone size: NA
D gene: TRBD2
CDR3 DNA: TGCGCCAGCAGCTTGACTAGCGGGAACACAGATACGCAGTATTTT
CDR3 protein: CASSLTSGNTDTQYF

V gene: TRBV11-3
J gene: TRBJ2-5
clone size: NA
D gene: NA
CDR3 DNA: TGTGCCAGCAGCTTAGATCTGGGGGGGGGCCTCCAAGAGACCCAGTACTTC
CDR3 protein: CASSLDLGGGLQETQYF

V gene: TRBV15
J gene: TRBJ1-6
clone size: NA
D gene: NA
CDR3 DNA: TGTGCCACCAGCAGATTACAGGGTATTAATTCACCCCTCCACTTT
CDR3 protein: CATSRLQGINSPLHF

V gene: TRBV18
J gene: TRBJ2-3
clone size: NA
D gene: NA
CDR3 DNA: TGTGCCAGCTCCCGGCTTAGGGGAGATACGCAGTATTTT
CDR3 protein: CASSRLRGDTQYF

V gene: TRBV7-9
J gene: TRBJ1-3
clone size: NA
D gene: NA
CDR3 DNA: TGTGCCAGCAGCCCCGGAGACAGGTCGACCTCTGGAAACACCATATATTTT
CDR3 protein: CASSPGDRSTSGNTIYF

V gene: TRBV4-1
J gene: TRBJ2-5
clone size: NA
D gene: TRBD1
CDR3 DNA: TGCGCCAGCAGTCTAGGGGGCCGAGAGACCCAGTACTTC
CDR3 protein: CASSLGGRETQYF

V gene: TRBV30
J gene: TRBJ1-1
clone size: NA
D gene: NA
CDR3 DNA: TGTGCCTGGAGTGTACTAGGGGGAACTGAAGCTTTCTTT
CDR3 protein: CAWSVLGGTEAFF

V gene: TRBV5-6
J gene: TRBJ1-4
clone size: NA
D gene: NA
CDR3 DNA: TGTGCCAGCAGCTTAGTAGGGGGAAATGAAAAACTGTTTTTT
CDR3 protein: CASSLVGGNEKLFF

V gene: TRBV3-1/TRBV3-2
J gene: TRBJ1-1
clone size: once
D gene: TRBD1
CDR3 DNA: TGTGGGACAGGGAACACTGAAGCTTTCTTT
CDR3 protein: CGTGNTEAFF

V gene: TRBV5-1
J gene: TRBJ1-1
clone size: NA
D gene: TRBD1
CDR3 DNA: TGCGCCAGCAGCTTGACAGGGGGAGACACTGAAGCTTTCTTT
CDR3 protein: CASSLTGGDTEAFF

V gene: TRBV15
J gene: TRBJ1-1
clone size: NA
D gene: TRBD1
CDR3 DNA: TGTGCCACCAGCGGGGGACAGGCAAGCACTGAAGCTTTCTTT
CDR3 protein: CATSGGQASTEAFF

V gene: TRBV19
J gene: TRBJ1-6
clone size: NA
D gene: NA
CDR3 DNA: TGTGCCAGTAGTATACCCGCGACGGGATCACCCCTCCACTTT
CDR3 protein: CASSIPATGSPLHF

V gene: TRBV6-5
J gene: TRBJ1-4
clone size: NA
D gene: NA
CDR3 DNA: TGTGCCAGCAGTTACCCAGGGCAGCCAGAAAAACTGTTTTTT
CDR3 protein: CASSYPGQPEKLFF

V gene: TRBV30
J gene: TRBJ1-1
clone size: NA
D gene: NA
CDR3 DNA: TGTGCCTGGAGTGTACTTGGCAGGCAGAACACTGAAGCTTTCTTT
CDR3 protein: CAWSVLGRQNTEAFF

V gene: TRBV7-8
J gene: TRBJ2-3
clone size: NA
D gene: TRBD2
CDR3 DNA: TGTGCCAGCAGCTTCCTAGCGGGGGGGCGTACAGATACGCAGTATTTT
CDR3 protein: CASSFLAGGRTDTQYF

V gene: TRBV15
J gene: TRBJ1-1
clone size: NA
D gene: NA
CDR3 DNA: TGTGCCACCAGCAGAGAAACGAACCAGAGGGCTTTCTTT
CDR3 protein: CATSRETNQRAFF

V gene: TRBV7-9
J gene: TRBJ1-3
clone size: NA
D gene: NA
CDR3 DNA: TGTGCCAGCAGCGCCGGTTATTCTGGAAACACCATATATTTT
CDR3 protein: CASSAGYSGNTIYF

V gene: TRBV5-1
J gene: TRBJ2-7
clone size: few
D gene: TRBD2
CDR3 DNA: TGCGCCAGCAGCTTGGAGGGGAGCGGGGTCTACGAGCAGTACTTC
CDR3 protein: CASSLEGSGVYEQYF

V gene: TRBV3-1/TRBV3-2
J gene: TRBJ1-1
clone size: NA
D gene: NA
CDR3 DNA: TGTGCCAGCAGCCAAGAGGTGCGGCCGAACACTGAAGCTTTCTTT
CDR3 protein: CASSQEVRPNTEAFF

V gene: TRBV4-2
J gene: TRBJ1-1
clone size: NA
D gene: NA
CDR3 DNA: TGTGCCAGCAGCCCGTTACAGGGTATTGAAGCTTTCTTT
CDR3 protein: CASSPLQGIEAFF

V gene: TRBV11-2
J gene: TRBJ2-7
clone size: NA
D gene: NA
CDR3 DNA: TGTGCCAGCAGCTCCTCTAGCGAGGGGGCCACCACCTACGAGCAGTACTTC
CDR3 protein: CASSSSSEGATTYEQYF

V gene: TRBV27
J gene: TRBJ1-2
clone size: NA
D gene: TRBD1
CDR3 DNA: TGTGCCAGCAGTCCGACGGGACAGGGGTACTATGGCTACACCTTC
CDR3 protein: CASSPTGQGYYGYTF

V gene: TRBV12-3/TRBV12-4
J gene: TRBJ1-2
clone size: few
D gene: NA
CDR3 DNA: TGTGCCAGCAGTTTGTACAGGGACTATGGCTACACCTTC
CDR3 protein: CASSLYRDYGYTF

V gene: TRBV19
J gene: TRBJ1-5
clone size: NA
D gene: TRBD1
CDR3 DNA: TGTGCCAGTAGTCTTTCGGGACAGACCTATAGCAATCAGCCCCAGCATTTT
CDR3 protein: CASSLSGQTYSNQPQHF

V gene: TRBV14
J gene: TRBJ1-2
clone size: NA
D gene: NA
CDR3 DNA: TGTGCCAGCAGCCAAGATCGCTGGCTCTATGGCTACACCTTC
CDR3 protein: CASSQDRWLYGYTF

V gene: TRBV30
J gene: TRBJ2-7
clone size: NA
D gene: TRBD1
CDR3 DNA: TGTGCCTGGACCCAGGACAGGAACTACGAGCAGTACTTC
CDR3 protein: CAWTQDRNYEQYF

V gene: TRBV5-1
J gene: TRBJ1-1
clone size: NA
D gene: NA
CDR3 DNA: TGCGCCAGCAGTATTCAGGCGATGAACACTGAAGCTTTCTTT
CDR3 protein: CASSIQAMNTEAFF

V gene: TRBV2
J gene: TRBJ2-3
clone size: NA
D gene: NA
CDR3 DNA: TGTGCTACTGTTCGGGGTAGCACAGATACGCAGTATTTT
CDR3 protein: CATVRGSTDTQYF

V gene: TRBV28
J gene: TRBJ1-4
clone size: NA
D gene: NA
CDR3 DNA: TGTGCCAGCAGTTTTCGGGTGAACGGGGAAACTAATGAAAAACTGTTTTTT
CDR3 protein: CASSFRVNGETNEKLFF

V gene: TRBV11-3
J gene: TRBJ2-1
clone size: NA
D gene: NA
CDR3 DNA: TGTGCCAGCAGCTCCCCGGGACTCCCGGGGGAGCAGTTCTTC
CDR3 protein: CASSSPGLPGEQFF

V gene: TRBV5-1
J gene: TRBJ2-1
clone size: NA
D gene: NA
CDR3 DNA: TGCGCCAGCAGCTTATTACTAGGACGGGGTAGTGAGCAGTTCTTC
CDR3 protein: CASSLLLGRGSEQFF

V gene: TRBV7-9
J gene: TRBJ2-7
clone size: NA
D gene: NA
CDR3 DNA: TGTGCCAGCAGTGCTCGACAGGCCGCAAGGTACGAGCAGTACTTC
CDR3 protein: CASSARQAARYEQYF

V gene: TRBV19
J gene: TRBJ1-4
clone size: NA
D gene: NA
CDR3 DNA: TGTGCCAGTACCCGAGGAGGGCAAGGGACTAATGAAAAACTGTTTTTT
CDR3 protein: CASTRGGQGTNEKLFF

V gene: TRBV30
J gene: TRBJ1-2
clone size: NA
D gene: TRBD1
CDR3 DNA: TGTGCCTGGAGTCTCACAGGGGGCGATGGCTACACCTTC
CDR3 protein: CAWSLTGGDGYTF

V gene: TRBV30
J gene: TRBJ2-7
clone size: NA
D gene: TRBD1
CDR3 DNA: TGTGCCTGGAGCCATAGGGGACAGGGTGTTTCCGAGCAGTACTTC
CDR3 protein: CAWSHRGQGVSEQYF

V gene: TRBV5-8
J gene: TRBJ2-3
clone size: NA
D gene: NA
CDR3 DNA: TGTGCCAGCAGCTTGATCCGAACGGGTTCCGTCACAGATACGCAGTATTTT
CDR3 protein: CASSLIRTGSVTDTQYF

V gene: TRBV27
J gene: TRBJ2-1
clone size: NA
D gene: NA
CDR3 DNA: TGTGCCAGCAGTTTAGGCAGGGGAAACGAGCAGTTCTTC
CDR3 protein: CASSLGRGNEQFF

V gene: TRBV4-1
J gene: TRBJ1-1
clone size: once
D gene: NA
CDR3 DNA: TGCGCCAGCAGCCAAGAAGGTGGACAGAACACTGAAGCTTTCTTT
CDR3 protein: CASSQEGGQNTEAFF

V gene: TRBV27
J gene: TRBJ1-6
clone size: NA
D gene: TRBD1
CDR3 DNA: TGTGCCAGCTCCCGGGACAGGGGAGGCAATTCACCCCTCCACTTT
CDR3 protein: CASSRDRGGNSPLHF

V gene: TRBV7-9
J gene: TRBJ1-2
clone size: NA
D gene: NA
CDR3 DNA: TGTGCCAGCAGCCCCTCTCTAGCCCCTTTGGACTATGGCTACACCTTC
CDR3 protein: CASSPSLAPLDYGYTF

V gene: TRBV5-4
J gene: TRBJ2-3
clone size: NA
D gene: TRBD2
CDR3 DNA: TGTGCCAGCAGCCGTGGACTAGCGGGGAGCACAGATACGCAGTATTTT
CDR3 protein: CASSRGLAGSTDTQYF

V gene: TRBV25-1
J gene: TRBJ1-1
clone size: once
D gene: NA
CDR3 DNA: TGTGCCAGCAGTGAATCTGGCAGGGCAGTTTTAAACACTGAAGCTTTCTTT
CDR3 protein: CASSESGRAVLNTEAFF

V gene: TRBV3-1/TRBV3-2
J gene: TRBJ2-5
clone size: NA
D gene: TRBD1
CDR3 DNA: TGTGCCAGCAGACCCCAGATAGACAGGGCTGAAGAGACCCAGTACTTC
CDR3 protein: CASRPQIDRAEETQYF

V gene: TRBV2
J gene: TRBJ1-1
clone size: NA
D gene: TRBD1
CDR3 DNA: TGTGCCAGCAGAGTCCGACAGGGCCTAAACACTGAAGCTTTCTTT
CDR3 protein: CASRVRQGLNTEAFF

V gene: TRBV19
J gene: TRBJ2-3
clone size: NA
D gene: TRBD2
CDR3 DNA: TGTGCCAGTACTCTAACTAGCGGGAAAACAGATACGCAGTATTTT
CDR3 protein: CASTLTSGKTDTQYF

V gene: TRBV5-1
J gene: TRBJ1-1
clone size: NA
D gene: NA
CDR3 DNA: TGCGCCAGCAGCCCGGGACTAAACACTGAAGCTTTCTTT
CDR3 protein: CASSPGLNTEAFF

V gene: TRBV5-6
J gene: TRBJ2-1
clone size: NA
D gene: TRBD2
CDR3 DNA: TGTGCCAGCAGCTTAGGTCTTTTAGCGGGGCGCCAACACAATGAGCAGTTCTTC
CDR3 protein: CASSLGLLAGRQHNEQFF

V gene: TRBV2
J gene: TRBJ1-4
clone size: NA
D gene: TRBD1
CDR3 DNA: TGTGCCAGCAGCGAGAGGACAGGGAGAGGGGAAAAACTGTTTTTT
CDR3 protein: CASSERTGRGEKLFF